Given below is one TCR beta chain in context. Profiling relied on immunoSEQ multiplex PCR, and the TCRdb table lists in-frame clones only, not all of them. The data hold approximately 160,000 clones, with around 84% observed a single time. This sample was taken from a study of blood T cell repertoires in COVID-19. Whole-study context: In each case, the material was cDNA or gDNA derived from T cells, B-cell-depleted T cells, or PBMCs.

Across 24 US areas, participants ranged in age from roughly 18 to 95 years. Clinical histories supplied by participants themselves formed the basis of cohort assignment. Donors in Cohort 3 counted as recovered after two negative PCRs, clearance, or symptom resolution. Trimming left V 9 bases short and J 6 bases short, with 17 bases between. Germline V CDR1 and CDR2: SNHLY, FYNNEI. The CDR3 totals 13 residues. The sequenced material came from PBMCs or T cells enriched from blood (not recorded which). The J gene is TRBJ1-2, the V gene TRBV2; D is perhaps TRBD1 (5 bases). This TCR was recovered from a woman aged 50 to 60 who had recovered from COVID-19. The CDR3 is CARQEAGRHGYTF. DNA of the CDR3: TGTGCCAGACAGGAAGCGGGGCGTCATGGCTACACCTTC.